These 21 T cell receptor beta chains originate from one sample sequenced in a study of blood T cell repertoires in COVID-19. Generated by immunoSEQ multiplex PCR, the TCRdb table keeps only in-frame clones and is missing some. The sample contains about 270,000 clones, 84% of which appear only once. The sequenced sample was peripheral blood. The origin of the receptors is a human donor in a cohort sampled during active COVID-19.

The chain employs TRBV10-2 and TRBJ1-2; perhaps TRBD1 as D (5 bases). Trimming pared 2 bases from V and 7 bases from J, leaving 5 bases between. The CDR3 covers 11 residues. Germline CDR1 reads WSHSY; CDR2 reads SAAADI. The CDR3 DNA is TGCGCCAGCAGTGAGGGGGCTGGCTACACCTTC. Amino acids: CASSEGAGYTF.

This clone came up once. The chain joins TRBV6-5 to TRBJ1-3, with D unresolved. The CDR3 runs to 14 residues. Trimming removed 4 bases from V and 0 bases from J, with 7 bases in between. Germline CDR1 is MNHEY and CDR2 is SVGAGI. The DNA for the CDR3 is TGTGCCAGCAGTTCCGGGGTCTCTGGAAACACCATATATTTT. This translates into CASSSGVSGNTIYF.

The chain joins TRBV7-6 to TRBJ1-4; D remains unclear. Between the trimmed V and J ends, which lost 1 base and 4 bases, there was a span of 10 bases. Looked up from germline, CDR1 is SGHVS and CDR2 is FNYEAQ. The CDR3 totals 15 residues. CDR3: CASSLGPSNNEKLFF. The DNA of the CDR3 is TGTGCCAGCAGCTTAGGCCCTAGCAATAATGAAAAACTGTTTTTT.

The rearrangement uses TRBV7-2 and TRBJ2-1; 8 bases are shared with TRBD2. The CDR3 runs to 15 residues. The junction had 7 bases not matched to a gene; V was cut back by 4 bases and J by 5 bases. From germline, CDR1 is SGHTA and CDR2 FQGNSA. CDR3 residues: CASSSLLAVNNEQFF. CDR3 DNA sequence: TGTGCCAGCAGCTCCTTACTAGCGGTTAACAATGAGCAGTTCTTC.

The rearrangement uses TRBV2 and TRBJ1-6; no clear D. CDR1 is SNHLY and CDR2 is FYNNEI in the germline V gene. Between the trimmed V and J ends, which lost 4 bases and 6 bases, there was a span of 7 bases. The CDR3 has 13 residues. CDR3: CASSGLFNSPLHF. The CDR3 coding sequence is TGTGCCAGCAGTGGACTCTTTAATTCACCCCTCCACTTT.

The chain joins TRBV4-1 to TRBJ1-4, with D hard to call. The V gene's germline CDR1 is MGHRA and CDR2 YSYEKL. The V and J ends lost 1 base and 8 bases respectively, with 14 bases between them. This CDR3 comprises 15 residues. CDR3 in amino acids: CASSQAPTREEKLFF. Here the CDR3 DNA reads TGCGCCAGCAGCCAAGCCCCGACAAGGGAGGAAAAACTGTTTTTT.

The gene calls are TRBV6-5 and TRBJ2-2; the D is unclear. The V gene lost 2 bases and the J gene lost 4 bases, with 5 bases spanning the gap. This CDR3 is built from 13 residues. Germline CDR1 is MNHEY and CDR2 is SVGAGI. CDR3 sequence (DNA): TGTGCCAGCAGTTACCCGGGCACCGGGGAGCTGTTTTTT. As protein: CASSYPGTGELFF.

The sample holds one count of this clone. This chain connects TRBV5-4 to TRBJ2-7; tentatively, D is TRBD2 (5 bases). There are 14 residues in the CDR3. Trimming stripped 1 base from V and 2 bases from J, with 10 bases between. CDR1 SGHNT and CDR2 YYREEE come from the germline V gene (reference sequence). The CDR3 nucleotides read TGTGCCAGCAGCTTGCGGGGATCCCCCTACGAGCAGTACTTC. Translation gives CASSLRGSPYEQYF.

The chain recombines TRBV28 with TRBJ2-3, with 10 nucleotides matching TRBD2. V was clipped by 4 bases and J by 6 bases; unmatched bases: 19. Per the germline V gene, CDR1 is MDHEN and CDR2 is SYDVKM. This CDR3 has 19 residues. The CDR3 protein is CASSSVITQRGGSRDTQYF. CDR3 in DNA: TGTGCCAGCAGTTCCGTCATTACCCAGCGGGGGGGATCAAGGGATACGCAGTATTTT.

This clone was recorded many times. The chain employs TRBV27 and TRBJ2-1; weak D call: TRBD1 (5 bases). V was trimmed by 2 bases and J by 6 bases, leaving 14 bases between them. Germline CDR1 reads MNHEY; CDR2 reads SMNVEV (reference sequence). This CDR3 is built from 15 residues. This CDR3 reads CASSLQGFVSNEQFF. The CDR3 nucleotides are TGTGCCAGCAGTTTACAGGGTTTTGTTTCCAATGAGCAGTTCTTC.

The V call is TRBV19, the J call TRBJ2-7; 8 nucleotides agree with TRBD1. V shed 5 bases and J 4 bases; nucleotides not matched to a gene: 4. Germline lookup yields CDR1 LNHDA and CDR2 SQIVND (reference sequence). This CDR3 comprises 13 residues. CDR3 nucleotide sequence: TGTGCCAGTAGTCGGACAGGGTTGTACGAGCAGTACTTC. It encodes CASSRTGLYEQYF.

The gene calls are TRBV11-3 and TRBJ2-3; no firm D call. Trimming cost V 0 bases and J 1 base, with 14 bases left between them. The CDR3 covers 17 residues. Germline loops: CDR1 SGHNT, CDR2 YENEEA. The DNA for the CDR3 is TGTGCCAGCAGCTTAGATTCTACGGTCCCGGGCACAGATACGCAGTATTTT. Residues: CASSLDSTVPGTDTQYF.

The chain couples TRBV5-1 to TRBJ2-1, with a weak D call TRBD2 (7 bases). Trimming took 0 bases from V and 8 from J, leaving 12 bases between them. CDR1 is SGHRS and CDR2 is YFSETQ in the germline V gene. This CDR3 comprises 14 residues. CDR3 nucleotide sequence: TGCGCCAGCAGCTTGGCCGGGGGGCTCGATGAGCAGTTCTTC. Translation: CASSLAGGLDEQFF.

This chain connects TRBV11-2 to TRBJ2-7, with D possibly TRBD1 on 7 matching bases. Trimming left V 2 bases short and J 4 bases short, with 18 bases between. CDR1 is SGHAT, CDR2 FQNNGV, per germline. The CDR3 runs to 16 residues. CDR3 amino acids: CASSLLIQGGHYEQYF. DNA for the CDR3: TGTGCCAGCAGCTTACTAATCCAGGGGGGACATTACGAGCAGTACTTC.

DNA for the CDR3: TGTGCCAGCAGCTTGGAACAGGGTGACGAGCAGTACTTC. Translating gives CASSLEQGDEQYF. V usage is TRBV11-3 and J usage is TRBJ2-7; TRBD1 is a possible D gene (6 bases). Deletions cut 3 bases from V and 5 bases from J, with 11 bases between. The germline gives CDR1 SGHNT, CDR2 YENEEA. CDR3 length equals 13 residues.

This clone was found a few times. The V call is TRBV7-8, the J call TRBJ2-5, with 8 bases lining up with TRBD2. The CDR3 has 17 residues. The germline V gene encodes CDR1 SGHVS and CDR2 FQNEAQ. V trimming: 4 bases; J trimming: 1 base; junction bases outside the gene matches: 11. Here the CDR3 reads CASSSRGGAGGQETQYF. The CDR3 nucleotides read TGTGCCAGCAGCTCCAGAGGCGGGGCGGGGGGCCAAGAGACCCAGTACTTC.

V usage is TRBV7-2 and J usage is TRBJ2-1; TRBD2 is a possible D gene (6 bases). The CDR3 loop spans 16 amino acids. The germline V and J ends were trimmed by 5 bases and 7 bases, with 21 bases remaining between them. Germline V gene data show CDR1 as SGHTA and CDR2 as FQGNSA. The CDR3 loop is CASSPAGGIRGNEQFF. The CDR3 region has the DNA TGTGCCAGCAGCCCAGCAGGCGGGATCCGTGGGAATGAGCAGTTCTTC.

This clone is a singleton in its sample. This rearrangement joins TRBV28 to TRBJ2-7; 7 nucleotides align to TRBD1. Germline CDR1 and CDR2: MDHEN and SYDVKM. With V trimmed by 11 bases and J by 1 base, 11 bases remained unmatched. The CDR3 sequence is 14 residues long. The CDR3 here is CAGHATRGSYEQYF. The CDR3 coding sequence is TGTGCCGGACACGCGACCAGGGGGTCCTACGAGCAGTACTTC.

The chain joins TRBV11-1 to TRBJ2-3, with TRBD2 matching 13 bases. This CDR3 region has 16 residues. Germline lookup yields CDR1 SGHAT and CDR2 FQDESV (reference sequence). Trimming cost V 5 bases and J 6 bases; bases outside gene matches: 8. DNA for the CDR3: TGTGCCAGCAGCATCCGGACTAGCGGGGGAGGGGATACGCAGTATTTT. Translating it yields CASSIRTSGGGDTQYF.

This clone has just one count. The J gene is TRBJ1-1, the V gene TRBV19; D unresolved. CDR3 length: 13 amino acids. The V end was cut by 7 bases, the J end by 1 base, with 10 bases between. Germline CDR1 is LNHDA and CDR2 is SQIVND (reference sequence). The CDR3 region is CASNHGRNTEAFF. The CDR3, as DNA: TGTGCCAGTAACCACGGGAGGAACACTGAAGCTTTCTTT.

This chain links TRBV15 with TRBJ1-1; D remains ambiguous. CDR3 length equals 15 residues. Trimming removed 0 bases from V and 1 base from J, with 9 bases in between. CDR1 LNHNV and CDR2 YYDKDF come from the germline V gene (reference sequence). The chain's CDR3 is CATSRDGRGNTEAFF. The CDR3 DNA follows: TGTGCCACCAGCAGAGATGGACGGGGGAACACTGAAGCTTTCTTT.